This is a list of T cell receptor beta chains from one sample in a study of blood T cell repertoires in COVID-19. The protocol was immunoSEQ multiplex PCR, while the TCRdb copy is restricted to in-frame clones and leaves out a portion. Among around 260,000 clones listed, around 86% were seen once. The sample taken for sequencing was peripheral blood. The source of these receptors is a middle-aged man who had recovered from COVID-19. The CDR3 runs from the conserved cysteine through the conserved F or W. The D gene is left open where the match is weak. Rows may omit the clone size; those that give it use once, few, many or a size class.

>TRBD2|TRBJ2-3|few|TRBV5-1
CASSFTSGITDTQYF
TGCGCCAGCAGCTTTACTAGCGGGATCACAGATACGCAGTATTTT
>TRBD2|TRBJ2-3|-|TRBV13
CASSPHLSGGAWADTQYF
TGTGCCAGCAGCCCCCACCTTAGCGGGGGGGCCTGGGCAGATACGCAGTATTTT
>TRBD2|TRBJ2-1|-|TRBV14
CASSQRGLAGSTFYNEQFF
TGTGCCAGCAGCCAAAGGGGACTAGCGGGGAGTACGTTTTACAATGAGCAGTTCTTC
>TRBD2|TRBJ2-2|-|TRBV27
CATGGLAGVKLFF
TGTGCCACCGGCGGACTAGCGGGAGTAAAGCTGTTTTTT
>TRBD2|TRBJ2-2|-|TRBV7-3
CASSLGLERTGELFF
TGTGCCAGCAGCTTAGGACTAGAACGAACCGGGGAGCTGTTTTTT
>TRBD1|TRBJ1-5|-|TRBV13
CASSARQGPGNQPQHF
TGTGCCAGCAGCGCCCGACAGGGGCCAGGCAATCAGCCCCAGCATTTT
>TRBD1|TRBJ1-3|once|TRBV5-1
CASSLDRGPGNTIYF
TGCGCCAGCAGCTTGGACAGGGGGCCTGGAAACACCATATATTTT
>TRBD1|TRBJ2-2|-|TRBV7-2
CASSKYRGANTGELFF
TGTGCCAGCAGCAAATACAGGGGTGCGAACACCGGGGAGCTGTTTTTT
>-|TRBJ1-4|-|TRBV15
CATSRDLGGANEKLFF
TGTGCCACCAGCAGAGATCTTGGGGGGGCTAATGAAAAACTGTTTTTT
>TRBD1|TRBJ1-1|-|TRBV20-1
CSASLRDRPNTEAFF
TGCAGTGCTAGTCTGAGGGACAGGCCGAACACTGAAGCTTTCTTT
>-|TRBJ2-5|-|TRBV5-4
CASSLVAGGLETQYF
TGTGCCAGCAGCTTGGTTGCCGGGGGTCTTGAGACCCAGTACTTC
>TRBD1|TRBJ1-2|-|TRBV7-8
CASSDRGNYGYTF
TGTGCCAGCAGCGACAGGGGGAACTATGGCTACACCTTC
>-|TRBJ1-1|-|TRBV29-1
CSVEGRVHTEAFF
TGCAGCGTTGAGGGCAGGGTGCACACTGAAGCTTTCTTT
>TRBD1|TRBJ2-5|-|TRBV2
CASRTRDRVKTQYF
TGTGCCAGCAGGACCCGGGACAGGGTAAAGACCCAGTACTTC
>TRBD2|TRBJ2-7|-|TRBV28
CASSRASGVEQYF
TGTGCCAGCAGCCGAGCGAGCGGGGTCGAGCAGTACTTC
>TRBD2|TRBJ2-7|-|TRBV7-9
CASSLSRGGGTYEQYF
TGTGCCAGCAGCCTATCCCGCGGGGGGGGGACCTACGAGCAGTACTTC
>TRBD2|TRBJ2-3|-|TRBV6-1
CASSEVLAGLIADTQYF
TGTGCCAGCAGTGAAGTACTAGCGGGACTTATAGCAGATACGCAGTATTTT
>-|TRBJ2-7|-|TRBV11-2
CASSSKRLLSYEQYF
TGTGCCAGCAGCTCCAAGCGGCTACTTTCCTACGAGCAGTACTTC
>TRBD2|TRBJ2-5|-|TRBV5-4
CASSFSGGYQETQYF
TGTGCCAGCAGCTTTAGCGGGGGATACCAAGAGACCCAGTACTTC
>-|TRBJ1-5|-|TRBV7-8
CASSLSRLPFNQPQHF
TGTGCCAGCAGCTTAAGCAGACTGCCTTTCAATCAGCCCCAGCATTTT
>-|TRBJ1-4|-|TRBV5-1
CASSFRENEKLFF
TGCGCCAGCAGCTTCCGGGAGAATGAAAAACTGTTTTTT
>-|TRBJ2-1|once|TRBV6-5
CASSKETGRWNEQFF
TGTGCCAGCAGTAAGGAGACAGGCCGCTGGAATGAGCAGTTCTTC